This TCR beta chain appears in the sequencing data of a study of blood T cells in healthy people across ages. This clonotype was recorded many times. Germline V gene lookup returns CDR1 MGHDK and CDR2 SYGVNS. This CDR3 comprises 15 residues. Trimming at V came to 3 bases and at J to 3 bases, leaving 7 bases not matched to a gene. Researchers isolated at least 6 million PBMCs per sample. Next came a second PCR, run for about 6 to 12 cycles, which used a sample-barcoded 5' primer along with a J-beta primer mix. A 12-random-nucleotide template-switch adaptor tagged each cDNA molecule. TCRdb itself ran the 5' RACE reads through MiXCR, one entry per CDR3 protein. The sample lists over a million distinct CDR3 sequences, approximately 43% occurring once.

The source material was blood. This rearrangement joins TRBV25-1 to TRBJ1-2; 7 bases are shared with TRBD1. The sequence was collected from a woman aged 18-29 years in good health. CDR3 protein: CASSEGGGRDYGYTF. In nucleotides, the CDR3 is TGTGCCAGCAGTGAGGGAGGGGGCAGAGACTATGGCTACACCTTC.